This T cell receptor beta chain originates from a study of blood T cell repertoires in COVID-19. The CDR3 covers 12 residues. V dropped 4 bases and J dropped 8 bases, with 10 bases sitting between them. CDR1 is SGHRS and CDR2 is YFSETQ in the germline V gene. Only in-frame clones appear in the TCRdb table, and some are missing; sequencing was by immunoSEQ multiplex PCR. The table includes about 76,000 clones, around 74% detected once. The sequence was collected from a man between 65 and 85 years old with acute or convalescent COVID-19. The chain links TRBV5-1 to TRBJ2-1; the D gene is possibly TRBD1 (6 bases). What was sequenced was peripheral blood. CDR3 amino acids: CASSEQGYEQFF. CDR3 bases: TGCGCCAGCAGCGAGCAGGGGTATGAGCAGTTCTTC.